A selection of T cell receptor beta chains follows, all from one sample in a study of blood T cell repertoires in COVID-19. Repertoires were generated with immunoSEQ multiplex PCR, while TCRdb's copy carries only in-frame clones and drops some. The data contain 250,000 to 300,000 clones, about 86% of them singletons. Sequenced: peripheral blood. The receptors derive from a woman under 40 with COVID-19, enrolled during active disease. Each CDR3 is given with its conserved first and last residue. A D gene is named only where the DNA matches it firmly. Not every row has a clone size; where given, it reads once, few, many or a size class.

D gene	V gene	J gene	clone size	CDR3 DNA	CDR3 protein
.	TRBV7-8	TRBJ2-2	few	TGTGCCAGCAGCTTAGGGGCCTCAGGGCGGGAGCTGTTTTTT	CASSLGASGRELFF
TRBD1	TRBV9	TRBJ1-5	.	TGTGCCAGCAGCGCCGGGACAGGGTTTAGCAATCAGCCCCAGCATTTT	CASSAGTGFSNQPQHF
TRBD2	TRBV5-1	TRBJ2-5	.	TGCGCCAGCAGCCTTCCGGGACTAGCGGGGGCGAGGGAGACCCAGTACTTC	CASSLPGLAGARETQYF
.	TRBV7-6	TRBJ2-5	.	TGTGCCAGCAGCTACGGCACTAGCTATTCGGGCCAAGAGACCCAGTACTTC	CASSYGTSYSGQETQYF
TRBD1	TRBV5-1	TRBJ1-1	.	TGCGCCAGCAGCCAAACTGCCGGGACAGGGAACACTGAAGCTTTCTTT	CASSQTAGTGNTEAFF
.	TRBV19	TRBJ2-1	.	TGTGCCAGTAGTATGCAAGGAGGCTCCTACAATGAGCAGTTCTTC	CASSMQGGSYNEQFF
.	TRBV20-1	TRBJ1-3	once	TGCAGTGCTAGTACCCCCAGGGCTGGAAACACCATATATTTT	CSASTPRAGNTIYF
.	TRBV3-1/TRBV3-2	TRBJ1-5	once	TGTGCCAGCAGCCAAGGGAGTCAGCCCCAGCATTTT	CASSQGSQPQHF
TRBD1	TRBV2	TRBJ1-5	.	TGTGCCAGCAGTGGACAGGGGCAGGATCAGCCCCAGCATTTT	CASSGQGQDQPQHF
.	TRBV2	TRBJ2-7	.	TGTGCCACTTGTGAGGGAGTCGCCTACGAGCAGTACTTC	CATCEGVAYEQYF
TRBD2	TRBV10-2	TRBJ2-5	.	TGCGCCAGCAGTGAGTCCAGGACTAGCGCCGAGACCCAGTACTTC	CASSESRTSAETQYF
.	TRBV4-2	TRBJ1-2	.	TGTGCCAGCAGCTCCGGGCAACAGGGTATATATGGCTACACCTTC	CASSSGQQGIYGYTF
TRBD1	TRBV5-4	TRBJ2-1	.	TGTGCCAGCAGCCCGCCAGGGGGCCAGGACAATGAGCAGTTCTTC	CASSPPGGQDNEQFF
.	TRBV2	TRBJ2-5	.	TGTGCCAGCAGCGTAGAGACCCAGTACTTC	CASSVETQYF
.	TRBV5-1	TRBJ2-6	.	TGCGCCAGCAGGACAACCGGACAGACCACTGCCTCTGGGGCCAACGTCCTGACTTTC	CASRTTGQTTASGANVLTF
.	TRBV2	TRBJ1-3	.	TGTGCCAGCCGCGAACCCTGGGGAGACACCATATATTTT	CASREPWGDTIYF
.	TRBV7-9	TRBJ2-1	.	TGTGCCAGAAGGGGTGAATCCTACAATGAGCAGTTCTTC	CARRGESYNEQFF
TRBD1	TRBV7-8	TRBJ1-2	few	TGTGCCAGCATCCGAGGGGCGGAGGGGACAGAGGGCTACACCTTC	CASIRGAEGTEGYTF
.	TRBV27	TRBJ1-3	few	TGTGCCAGCAGGATGACTCCTAGCTCTGGAAACACCATATATTTT	CASRMTPSSGNTIYF
.	TRBV30	TRBJ1-6	few	TGTGCCTGGAGCTGGGAGGGCTTAGATTCACCCCTCCACTTT	CAWSWEGLDSPLHF
.	TRBV3-1/TRBV3-2	TRBJ1-2	.	TGTGCCAGCAGCCAGGGAGACTATGGCTACACCTTC	CASSQGDYGYTF
TRBD1	TRBV6-4	TRBJ2-7	once	TGTGCCAGCAGAGAGGGACAGGGCGACTCCTACGAGCAGTACTTC	CASREGQGDSYEQYF
TRBD2	TRBV6-4	TRBJ2-1	.	TGTGCCAGCAGTGAGCTAGCGGGGTACTCCTACAATGAGCAGTTCTTC	CASSELAGYSYNEQFF
.	TRBV19	TRBJ1-5	few	TGTGCCAGTAGCACCCAGTCCCTACAGGGTCAGCCCCAGCATTTT	CASSTQSLQGQPQHF
.	TRBV15	TRBJ2-1	once	TGTGCCACCAGCAACCGAGCCATTGTCAATGAGCAGTTCTTC	CATSNRAIVNEQFF
.	TRBV7-9	TRBJ2-7	.	TGTGCCAGCAGCTTAGGGCTAGCGATAAACGAGCAGTACTTC	CASSLGLAINEQYF
.	TRBV10-2	TRBJ1-2	.	TGCGCCAGCAGCCCGGACAGCTACTATGGCTACACCTTC	CASSPDSYYGYTF
.	TRBV11-2	TRBJ1-1	.	TGTGCCAGCAGCCTGCTGACAGCGAACACTGAAGCTTTCTTT	CASSLLTANTEAFF
TRBD1	TRBV29-1	TRBJ1-4	once	TGCAGCGCCGGGACAGGTGTCACTAATGAAAAACTGTTTTTT	CSAGTGVTNEKLFF
.	TRBV7-2	TRBJ2-1	.	TGTGCCAGCACCTCCCCACCGGGGGATGAGCAGTTCTTC	CASTSPPGDEQFF
.	TRBV7-2	TRBJ1-5	.	TGTGCCAGCAGCTCGGAGTATAGCAATCAGCCCCAGCATTTT	CASSSEYSNQPQHF
.	TRBV11-2	TRBJ2-1	.	TGTGCCAGCAGCTTGAGCCTCTACAATGAGCAGTTCTTC	CASSLSLYNEQFF
.	TRBV21-1	TRBJ2-1	.	TGTGCCAGCATCCCCCAGGGACTAGCGGGTTCCTACAATGAGCAGTTCTTC	CASIPQGLAGSYNEQFF
.	TRBV7-2	TRBJ1-1	once	TGTGCCAGCAGCTTATTGGCGGGGGTAGGCACTGAAGCTTTCTTT	CASSLLAGVGTEAFF
.	TRBV18	TRBJ2-3	.	TGTGCCAGCTCAACCACAACAGATACGCAGTATTTT	CASSTTTDTQYF
TRBD2	TRBV11-2	TRBJ2-4	.	TGTGCCAGCAGCTTTGGGGGGGGTTGGGACATTCAGTACTTC	CASSFGGGWDIQYF
.	TRBV24-1	TRBJ2-2	.	TGTGCCACCAGTGAGGGAGGGAACACCGGGGAGCTGTTTTTT	CATSEGGNTGELFF
.	TRBV19	TRBJ1-6	once	TGTGCCAGTAGTATAGATCTGGGGGCCGATTCACCCCTCCACTTT	CASSIDLGADSPLHF
TRBD2	TRBV4-1	TRBJ2-1	once	TGCGCCAGCAGCCAAAATAGGTGGGCTAGCGGGGGGTACGGGGATGAGCAGTTCTTC	CASSQNRWASGGYGDEQFF
.	TRBV18	TRBJ2-1	once	TGTGCCAGCTCACTCGGGGGGCCCAACAATGAGCAGTTCTTC	CASSLGGPNNEQFF
TRBD2	TRBV7-9	TRBJ2-3	.	TGTGCCAGCAGCGTGGGGGGGATGAGCACAGATACGCAGTATTTT	CASSVGGMSTDTQYF
.	TRBV29-1	TRBJ2-7	.	TGCAGCGCCCTGGGGCCAGCCTACGAGCAGTACTTC	CSALGPAYEQYF